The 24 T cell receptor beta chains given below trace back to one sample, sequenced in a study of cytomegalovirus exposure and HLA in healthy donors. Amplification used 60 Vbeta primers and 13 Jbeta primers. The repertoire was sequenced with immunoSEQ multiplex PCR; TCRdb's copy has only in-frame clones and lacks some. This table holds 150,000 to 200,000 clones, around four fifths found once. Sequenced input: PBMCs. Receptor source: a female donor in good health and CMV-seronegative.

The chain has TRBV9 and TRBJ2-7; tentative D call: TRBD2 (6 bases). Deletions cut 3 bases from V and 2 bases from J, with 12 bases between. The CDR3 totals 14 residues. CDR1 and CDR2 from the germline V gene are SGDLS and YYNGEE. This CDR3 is CASSGGDGAYEQYF. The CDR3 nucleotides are TGTGCCAGCAGCGGGGGGGACGGCGCCTACGAGCAGTACTTC.

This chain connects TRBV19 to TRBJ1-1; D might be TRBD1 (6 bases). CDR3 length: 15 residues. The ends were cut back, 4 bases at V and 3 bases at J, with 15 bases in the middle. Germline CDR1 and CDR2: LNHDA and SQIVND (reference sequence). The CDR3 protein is CASSTTGYGDTEAFF. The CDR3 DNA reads TGTGCCAGTAGTACAACAGGGTATGGTGACACTGAAGCTTTCTTT.

The CDR3 coding sequence is TGTGCCAGCAGTCCGGGGGGGATGGAGACCCAGTACTTC. Amino acid sequence: CASSPGGMETQYF. V usage is TRBV6-6 and J usage is TRBJ2-5, with TRBD2 matching over 8 bases. Germline assignment: CDR1 MNHNY and CDR2 SVGAGI (reference sequence). V shed 5 bases, J shed 5 bases, and the junction held 4 bases outside the gene matches. The CDR3 spans 13 residues.

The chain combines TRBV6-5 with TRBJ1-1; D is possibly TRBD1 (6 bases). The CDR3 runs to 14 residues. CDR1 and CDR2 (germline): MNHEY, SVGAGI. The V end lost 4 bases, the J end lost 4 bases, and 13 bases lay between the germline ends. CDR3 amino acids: CASSSDSLGTEAFF. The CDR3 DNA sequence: TGTGCCAGCAGTTCGGACAGTTTGGGCACTGAAGCTTTCTTT.

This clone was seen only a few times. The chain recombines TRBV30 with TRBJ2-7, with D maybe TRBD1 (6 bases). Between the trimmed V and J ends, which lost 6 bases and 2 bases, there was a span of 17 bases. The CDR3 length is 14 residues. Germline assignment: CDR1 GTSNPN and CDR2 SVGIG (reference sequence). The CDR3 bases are TGTGCCTGCTTAGGGGACAAGGCTACCTACGAGCAGTACTTC. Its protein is CACLGDKATYEQYF.

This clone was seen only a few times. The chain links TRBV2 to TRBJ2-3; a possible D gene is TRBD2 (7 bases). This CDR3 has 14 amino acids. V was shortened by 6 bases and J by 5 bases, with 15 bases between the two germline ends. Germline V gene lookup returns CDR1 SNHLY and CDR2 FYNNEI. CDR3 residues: CASRPTGRGDTQYF. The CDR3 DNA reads TGTGCCAGCAGACCAACAGGGAGGGGAGATACGCAGTATTTT.

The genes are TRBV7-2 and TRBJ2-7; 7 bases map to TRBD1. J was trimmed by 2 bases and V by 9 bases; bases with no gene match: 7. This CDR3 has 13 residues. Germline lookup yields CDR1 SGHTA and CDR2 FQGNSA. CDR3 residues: CASQTGATYEQYF. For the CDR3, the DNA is TGTGCCAGTCAAACAGGGGCGACCTACGAGCAGTACTTC.

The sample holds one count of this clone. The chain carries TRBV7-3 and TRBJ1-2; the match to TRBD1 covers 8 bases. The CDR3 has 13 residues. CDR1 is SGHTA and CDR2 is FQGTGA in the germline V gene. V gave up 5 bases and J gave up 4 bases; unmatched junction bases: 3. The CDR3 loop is CASSRGQGYGYTF. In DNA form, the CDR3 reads TGTGCCAGCAGCCGCGGACAGGGCTATGGCTACACCTTC.

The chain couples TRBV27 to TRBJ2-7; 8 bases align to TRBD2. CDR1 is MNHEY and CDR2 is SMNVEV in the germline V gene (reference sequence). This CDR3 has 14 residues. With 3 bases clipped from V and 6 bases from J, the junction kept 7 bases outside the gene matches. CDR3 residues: CASSFPAGGSEQYF. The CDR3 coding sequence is TGTGCCAGCAGTTTCCCCGCGGGGGGCTCCGAGCAGTACTTC.

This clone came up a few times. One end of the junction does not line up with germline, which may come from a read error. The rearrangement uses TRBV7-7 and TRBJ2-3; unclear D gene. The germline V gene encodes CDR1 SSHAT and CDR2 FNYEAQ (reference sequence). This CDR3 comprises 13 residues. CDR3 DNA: TGTGCTAGCAGCGCCCAGGGCACAGATACGCAGTATTTT. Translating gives CASSAQGTDTQYF.

The CDR3 reads CASSFETGILLGEQYF. In nucleotides, the CDR3 is TGTGCCAGCAGCTTCGAGACAGGGATACTGCTGGGCGAGCAGTACTTC. This chain uses TRBV7-2 with TRBJ2-7; 7 nucleotides agree with TRBD1. The CDR3 spans 16 residues. V lost 3 bases and J lost 6; bases outside the gene matches: 14. Germline loops: CDR1 SGHTA, CDR2 FQGNSA.

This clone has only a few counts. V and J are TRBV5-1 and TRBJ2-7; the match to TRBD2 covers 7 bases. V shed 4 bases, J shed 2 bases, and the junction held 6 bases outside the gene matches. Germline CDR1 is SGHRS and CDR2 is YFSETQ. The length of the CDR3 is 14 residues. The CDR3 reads CASSPAGPPYEQYF. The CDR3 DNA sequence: TGCGCCAGCAGCCCAGCGGGGCCGCCCTACGAGCAGTACTTC.

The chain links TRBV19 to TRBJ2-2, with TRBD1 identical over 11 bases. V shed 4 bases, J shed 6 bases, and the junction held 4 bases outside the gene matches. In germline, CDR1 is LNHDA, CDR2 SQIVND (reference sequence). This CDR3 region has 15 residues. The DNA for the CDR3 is TGTGCCAGTAGTAGGACAGGGGGCGCGTCCGGGGAGCTGTTTTTT. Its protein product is CASSRTGGASGELFF. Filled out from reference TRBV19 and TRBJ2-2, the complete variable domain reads DGGITQSPKYLFRKEGQNVTLSCEQNLNHDAMYWYRQDPGQGLRLIYYSQIVNDFQKGDIAEGYSVSREKKESFPLTVTSAQKNPTAFYLCASSRTGGASGELFFGEGSRLTVL.

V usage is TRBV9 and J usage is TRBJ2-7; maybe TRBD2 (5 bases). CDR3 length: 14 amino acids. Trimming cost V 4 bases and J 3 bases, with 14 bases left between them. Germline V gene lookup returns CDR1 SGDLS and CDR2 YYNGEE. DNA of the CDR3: TGTGCCAGCAGCTTAGGGAGTGGGAGCTACGAGCAGTACTTC. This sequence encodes CASSLGSGSYEQYF.

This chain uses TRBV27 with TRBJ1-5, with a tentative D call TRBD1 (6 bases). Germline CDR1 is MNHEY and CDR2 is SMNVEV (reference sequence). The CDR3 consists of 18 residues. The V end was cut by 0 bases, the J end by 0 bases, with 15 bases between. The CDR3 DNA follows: TGTGCCAGCAGTTTATCGGGGGCCCAGCTTCTTAGCAATCAGCCCCAGCATTTT. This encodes CASSLSGAQLLSNQPQHF.

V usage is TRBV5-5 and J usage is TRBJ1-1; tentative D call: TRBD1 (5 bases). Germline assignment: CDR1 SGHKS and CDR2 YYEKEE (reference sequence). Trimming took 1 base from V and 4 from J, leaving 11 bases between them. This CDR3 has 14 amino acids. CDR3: CASSLKGDSTEAFF. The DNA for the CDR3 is TGTGCCAGCAGCTTGAAGGGTGACAGCACTGAAGCTTTCTTT. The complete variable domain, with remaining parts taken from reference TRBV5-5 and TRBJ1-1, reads DAGVTQSPTHLIKTRGQQVTLRCSPISGHKSVSWYQQVLGQGPQFIFQYYEKEERGRGNFPDRFSARQFPNYSSELNVNALLLGDSALYLCASSLKGDSTEAFFGQGTRLTVV.

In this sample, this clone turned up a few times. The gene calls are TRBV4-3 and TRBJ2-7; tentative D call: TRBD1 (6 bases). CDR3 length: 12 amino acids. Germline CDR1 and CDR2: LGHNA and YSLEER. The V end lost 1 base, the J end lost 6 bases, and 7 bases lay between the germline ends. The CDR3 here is CASSQAGAEQYF. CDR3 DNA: TGCGCCAGCAGCCAAGCAGGGGCCGAGCAGTACTTC.

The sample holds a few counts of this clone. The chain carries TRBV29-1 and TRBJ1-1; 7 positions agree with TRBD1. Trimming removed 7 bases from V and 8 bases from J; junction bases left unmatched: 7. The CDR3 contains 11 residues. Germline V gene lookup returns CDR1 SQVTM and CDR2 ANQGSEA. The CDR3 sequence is CSAVEGQEAFF. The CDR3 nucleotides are TGCAGCGCAGTAGAGGGACAGGAAGCTTTCTTT.

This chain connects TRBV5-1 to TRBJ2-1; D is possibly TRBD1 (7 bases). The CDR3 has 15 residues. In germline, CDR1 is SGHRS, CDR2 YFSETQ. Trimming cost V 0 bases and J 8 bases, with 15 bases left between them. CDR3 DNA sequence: TGCGCCAGCAGCTTGGGGCGGGGACAGATGGATGAGCAGTTCTTC. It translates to CASSLGRGQMDEQFF.

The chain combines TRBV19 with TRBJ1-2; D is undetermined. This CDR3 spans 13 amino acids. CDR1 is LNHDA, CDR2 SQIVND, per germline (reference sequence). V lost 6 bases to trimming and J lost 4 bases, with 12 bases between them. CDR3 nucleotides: TGTGCCAGTAGGGAGGGAGGCGGCTATGGCTACACCTTC. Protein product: CASREGGGYGYTF.

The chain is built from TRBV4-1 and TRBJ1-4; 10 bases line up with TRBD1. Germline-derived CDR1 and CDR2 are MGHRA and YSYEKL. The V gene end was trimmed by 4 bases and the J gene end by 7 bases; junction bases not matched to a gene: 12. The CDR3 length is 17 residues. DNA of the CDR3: TGCGCCAGCAGCCGGTTCTGGGACGGGACAGGGGTTGAAAAACTGTTTTTT. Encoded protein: CASSRFWDGTGVEKLFF.

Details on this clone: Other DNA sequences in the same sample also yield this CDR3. CDR3 in amino acids: CASSLSGYEQYF. As DNA, the CDR3 is TGTGCCAGCAGCTTATCGGGGTACGAGCAGTACTTC. The rearrangement uses TRBV7-9 and TRBJ2-7; D is perhaps TRBD2 (5 bases). CDR1 is SEHNR and CDR2 is FQNEAQ in the germline V gene (reference sequence). Trimming pared 2 bases from V and 4 bases from J, leaving 6 bases between. The CDR3 consists of 12 residues.

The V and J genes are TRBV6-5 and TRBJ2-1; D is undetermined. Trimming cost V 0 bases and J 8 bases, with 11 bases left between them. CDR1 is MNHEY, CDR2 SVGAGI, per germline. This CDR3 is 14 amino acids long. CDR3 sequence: CASSYSGFTYEQFF. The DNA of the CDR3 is TGTGCCAGCAGTTACTCGGGCTTCACCTATGAGCAGTTCTTC.

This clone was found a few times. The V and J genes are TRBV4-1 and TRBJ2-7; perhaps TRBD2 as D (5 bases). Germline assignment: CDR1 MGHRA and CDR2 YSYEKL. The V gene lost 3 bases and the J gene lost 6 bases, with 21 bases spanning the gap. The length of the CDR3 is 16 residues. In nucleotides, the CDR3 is TGCGCCAGCAGCCACCCTTACAACGGGGAAAGGCCCGAGCAGTACTTC. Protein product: CASSHPYNGERPEQYF.